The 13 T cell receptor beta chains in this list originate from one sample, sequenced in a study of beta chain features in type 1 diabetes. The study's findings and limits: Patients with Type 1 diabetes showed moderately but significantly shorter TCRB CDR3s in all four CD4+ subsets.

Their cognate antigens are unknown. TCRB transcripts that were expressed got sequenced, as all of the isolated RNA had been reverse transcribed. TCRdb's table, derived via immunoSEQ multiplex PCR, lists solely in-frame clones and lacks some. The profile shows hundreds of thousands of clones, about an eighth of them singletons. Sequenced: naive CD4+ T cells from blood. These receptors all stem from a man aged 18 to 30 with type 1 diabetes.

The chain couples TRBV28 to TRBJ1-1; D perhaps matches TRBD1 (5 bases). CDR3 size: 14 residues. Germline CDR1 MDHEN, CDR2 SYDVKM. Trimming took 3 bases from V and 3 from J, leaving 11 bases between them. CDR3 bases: TGTGCCAGCAGTTTGACAGCGTATTACACTGAAGCTTTCTTT. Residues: CASSLTAYYTEAFF.

The CDR3 protein is CASSLDVSYNEQFF. The CDR3 region has the DNA TGTGCCAGCAGCTTAGATGTCTCCTACAATGAGCAGTTCTTC. V usage is TRBV7-9 and J usage is TRBJ2-1; no reliable D call. Trimming removed 1 base at V and 0 bases at J, with 4 bases between. Germline CDR1 reads SEHNR; CDR2 reads FQNEAQ (reference sequence). The CDR3 totals 14 residues.

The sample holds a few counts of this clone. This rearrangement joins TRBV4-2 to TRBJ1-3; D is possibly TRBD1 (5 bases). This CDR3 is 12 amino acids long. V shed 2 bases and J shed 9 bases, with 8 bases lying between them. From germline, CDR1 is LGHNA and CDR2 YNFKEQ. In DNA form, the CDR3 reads TGTGCCAGCAGCCAACTTCAGGGCACCATATATTTT. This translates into CASSQLQGTIYF.

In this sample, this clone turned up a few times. CDR3 loop: CASSFRVPADTQYF. In DNA form, the CDR3 reads TGCGCCAGCAGCTTCCGGGTTCCCGCAGATACGCAGTATTTT. The chain recombines TRBV5-1 with TRBJ2-3; D is unclear. CDR1 and CDR2 from the germline V gene are SGHRS and YFSETQ. V shed 2 bases and J shed 4 bases, with 11 bases lying between them. The length of the CDR3 is 14 residues.

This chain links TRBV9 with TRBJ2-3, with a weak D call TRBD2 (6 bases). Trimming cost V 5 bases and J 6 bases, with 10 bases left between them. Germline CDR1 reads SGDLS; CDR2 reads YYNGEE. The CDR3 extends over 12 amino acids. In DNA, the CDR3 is TGTGCCAGCAGTAGGAGCGGGGATACGCAGTATTTT. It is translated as CASSRSGDTQYF.

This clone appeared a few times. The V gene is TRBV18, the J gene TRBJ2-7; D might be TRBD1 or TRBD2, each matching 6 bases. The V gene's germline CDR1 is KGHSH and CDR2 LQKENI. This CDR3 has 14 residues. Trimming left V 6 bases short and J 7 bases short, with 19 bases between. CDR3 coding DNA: TGTGCCAGCTCGCGTACAGGGCCTGCGGGGGAGCAGTACTTC. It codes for CASSRTGPAGEQYF. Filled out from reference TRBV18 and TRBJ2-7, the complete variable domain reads NAGVMQNPRHLVRRRGQEARLRCSPMKGHSHVYWYRQLPEEGLKFMVYLQKENIIDESGMPKERFSAEFPKEGPSILRIQQVVRGDSAAYFCASSRTGPAGEQYFGPGTRLTVT.

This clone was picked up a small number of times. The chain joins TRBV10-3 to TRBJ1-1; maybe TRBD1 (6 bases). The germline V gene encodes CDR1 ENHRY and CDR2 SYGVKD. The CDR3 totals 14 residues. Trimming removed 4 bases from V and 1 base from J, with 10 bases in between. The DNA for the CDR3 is TGTGCCATCAGTGTGAAACAGGGGAACACTGAAGCTTTCTTT. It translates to CAISVKQGNTEAFF.

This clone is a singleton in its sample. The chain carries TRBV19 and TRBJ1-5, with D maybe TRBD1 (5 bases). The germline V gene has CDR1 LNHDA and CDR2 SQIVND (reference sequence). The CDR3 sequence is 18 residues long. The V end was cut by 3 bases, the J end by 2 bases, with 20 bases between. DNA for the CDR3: TGTGCCAGTAGTATCCGGGGGATTCAGGGTAAGGGCAATCAGCCCCAGCATTTT. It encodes CASSIRGIQGKGNQPQHF.

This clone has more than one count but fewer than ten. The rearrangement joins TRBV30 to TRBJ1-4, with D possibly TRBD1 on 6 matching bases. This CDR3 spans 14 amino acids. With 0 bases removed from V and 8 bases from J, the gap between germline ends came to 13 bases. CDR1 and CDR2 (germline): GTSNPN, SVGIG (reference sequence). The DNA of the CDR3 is TGTGCCTGGAGTGTACAGCCAGGGGACGAAAAACTGTTTTTT. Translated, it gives CAWSVQPGDEKLFF.

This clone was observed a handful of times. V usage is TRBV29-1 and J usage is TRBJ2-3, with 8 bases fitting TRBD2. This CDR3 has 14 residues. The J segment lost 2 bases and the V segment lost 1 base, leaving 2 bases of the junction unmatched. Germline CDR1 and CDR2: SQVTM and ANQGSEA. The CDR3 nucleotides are TGCAGCGTTGAAGGCGGGGGGACCACAGATACGCAGTATTTT. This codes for CSVEGGGTTDTQYF.

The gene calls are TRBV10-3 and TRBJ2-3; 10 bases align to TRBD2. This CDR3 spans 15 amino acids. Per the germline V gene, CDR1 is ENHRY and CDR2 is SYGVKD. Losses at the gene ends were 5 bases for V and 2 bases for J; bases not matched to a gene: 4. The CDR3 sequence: CAISPGTSVTDTQYF. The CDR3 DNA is TGTGCCATCAGTCCCGGGACTAGCGTCACAGATACGCAGTATTTT.

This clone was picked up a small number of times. The CDR3 DNA reads TGTGCCATCAGTGTGACAGGGGATGGCAATCAGCCCCAGCATTTT. Translating it yields CAISVTGDGNQPQHF. V gene TRBV10-3 combines with J gene TRBJ1-5; 8 bases line up with TRBD1. The CDR3 has 15 residues. V lost 4 bases, J lost 2 bases, and 4 bases stayed unmatched. From germline, CDR1 is ENHRY and CDR2 SYGVKD.

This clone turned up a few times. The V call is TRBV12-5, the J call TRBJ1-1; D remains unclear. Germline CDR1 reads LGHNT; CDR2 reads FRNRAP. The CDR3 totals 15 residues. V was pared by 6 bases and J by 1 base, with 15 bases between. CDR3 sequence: CASGPPLPGNTEAFF. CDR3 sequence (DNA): TGTGCTAGTGGCCCCCCGCTCCCTGGGAACACTGAAGCTTTCTTT.